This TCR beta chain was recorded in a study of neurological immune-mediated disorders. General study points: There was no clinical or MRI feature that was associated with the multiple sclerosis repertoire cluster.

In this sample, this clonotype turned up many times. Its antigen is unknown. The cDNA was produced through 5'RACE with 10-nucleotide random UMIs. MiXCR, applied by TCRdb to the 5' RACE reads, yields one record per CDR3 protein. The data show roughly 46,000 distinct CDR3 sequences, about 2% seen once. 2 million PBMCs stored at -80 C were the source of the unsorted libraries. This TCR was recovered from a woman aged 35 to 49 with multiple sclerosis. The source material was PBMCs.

CDR3 sequence reads: CSARGRDKTGSQPQHF. The CDR3 DNA follows: TGCAGTGCTAGAGGACGGGATAAAACAGGTAGCCAGCCCCAGCATTTT. The chain employs TRBV20-1 and TRBJ1-5; TRBD1 is a possible D gene (5 bases). The V gene lost 1 base and the J gene lost 7 bases, with 20 bases spanning the gap. The CDR3 has 16 amino acids. Germline V gene sequence: CDR1 DFQATT, CDR2 SNEGSKA (reference sequence).